Below, 19 T cell receptor beta chains from the same sample are listed, as sequenced in a study of OX40 agonist ivuxolimab in advanced cancers. Here immunoSEQ multiplex PCR was the method, and the copy in TCRdb shows in-frame clones only, minus some. The sample holds under 40,000 clones, roughly 87% seen once. The sample in question was CD4+ or CD8+ T cells sorted from blood, obtained in a trial of the OX40 agonist ivuxolimab. The receptors stem from an adult with an advanced solid tumor such as melanoma, head and neck, liver or kidney cancer.

The chain uses TRBV18 and TRBJ1-2; D gene unclear. In germline, CDR1 is KGHSH, CDR2 LQKENI. The CDR3 spans 14 residues. Trimming removed 5 bases from V and 4 bases from J, with 14 bases in between. For the CDR3, the DNA is TGTGCCAGCTCAAGCCCAACGGACCCCTATGGCTACACCTTC. It translates to CASSSPTDPYGYTF.

V gene TRBV4-1 combines with J gene TRBJ1-2; D call uncertain. The CDR3 consists of 13 residues. Germline V gene sequence: CDR1 MGHRA, CDR2 YSYEKL. V was clipped by 1 base and J by 3 bases, with 6 bases between them. CDR3 sequence: CASSQGGYYGYTF. The CDR3 nucleotides read TGCGCCAGCAGCCAAGGGGGTTACTATGGCTACACCTTC.

DNA of the CDR3: TGTGCCAGCAGCTTGAGGTTCCGTTTAGAGTCCACCTACGAGCAGTACTTC. The encoded protein is CASSLRFRLESTYEQYF. This sequence joins TRBV5-6 and TRBJ2-7; D is undetermined. The CDR3 loop spans 17 amino acids. Per germline, CDR1 SGHDT and CDR2 YYEEEE. The V end was cut by 1 base, the J end by 2 bases, with 19 bases between.

This chain joins TRBV27 and TRBJ1-2; TRBD1 aligns across 7 bases. CDR3 length: 14 residues. Germline assignment: CDR1 MNHEY and CDR2 SMNVEV (reference sequence). The trim removed 5 bases at V and 3 bases at J, leaving 6 bases unmatched. Written as DNA, the CDR3 is TGTGCCAGCAGTATCGACAGGGCCCACTATGGCTACACCTTC. It translates to CASSIDRAHYGYTF.

The chain carries TRBV19 and TRBJ2-2; D call uncertain. V was cut by 10 bases and J by 2 bases, with 8 bases left in between. The CDR3 consists of 12 residues. The germline gives CDR1 LNHDA, CDR2 SQIVND (reference sequence). The CDR3 coding sequence is TGTGCCACCGCAAGAAACACCGGGGAGCTGTTTTTT. Encoded protein: CATARNTGELFF. The whole variable domain, filled in from reference TRBV19 and TRBJ2-2, reads DGGITQSPKYLFRKEGQNVTLSCEQNLNHDAMYWYRQDPGQGLRLIYYSQIVNDFQKGDIAEGYSVSREKKESFPLTVTSAQKNPTAFYLCATARNTGELFFGEGSRLTVL.

This clone was seen just once. This chain joins TRBV7-6 and TRBJ1-3; 7 bases map to TRBD1. The J segment lost 0 bases and the V segment lost 1 base, leaving 6 bases of the junction unmatched. CDR1 SGHVS and CDR2 FNYEAQ come from the germline V gene. The CDR3 covers 17 residues. CDR3 protein: CASSLEGTDPSGNTIYF. CDR3 in DNA: TGTGCCAGCAGCTTAGAGGGGACAGACCCCTCTGGAAACACCATATATTTT.

This chain links TRBV4-1 with TRBJ1-2, with 7 bases matching TRBD1. The germline CDR1 and CDR2 sequences are MGHRA and YSYEKL. The CDR3 runs to 16 residues. V lost 4 bases and J lost 1; bases outside the gene matches: 9. The chain's CDR3 is CASSPREGAINYGYTF. CDR3 bases: TGCGCCAGCAGCCCCCGGGAGGGGGCGATTAACTATGGCTACACCTTC.

The chain is built from TRBV27 and TRBJ2-1, with D possibly TRBD1 on 5 matching bases. CDR3 length: 13 residues. V was trimmed by 6 bases and J by 5 bases, leaving 11 bases between them. From germline, CDR1 is MNHEY and CDR2 SMNVEV (reference sequence). CDR3 in DNA: TGTGCCAGCAGCTTACAGGTCAACAATGAGCAGTTCTTC. This gives the protein CASSLQVNNEQFF.

The J gene is TRBJ2-3, the V gene TRBV30, with 9 nucleotides matching TRBD1. The CDR3 is 13 residues long. The J segment lost 6 bases and the V segment lost 3 bases, leaving 4 bases of the junction unmatched. Germline-derived CDR1 and CDR2 are GTSNPN and SVGIG (reference sequence). As DNA, the CDR3 is TGTGCCTGGAGCTCACAGGGGGCGGATACGCAGTATTTT. Translated, it gives CAWSSQGADTQYF.

The rearrangement links TRBV19 to TRBJ1-3; 7 bases fit TRBD1. This CDR3 has 13 amino acids. The V and J ends lost 10 bases and 4 bases, in that order; junction bases with no gene match: 7. The germline CDR1 and CDR2 sequences are LNHDA and SQIVND (reference sequence). In DNA form, the CDR3 reads TGTGCCACTTTACAGGGGTTCGGAAACACCATATATTTT. Translated: CATLQGFGNTIYF.

The genes are TRBV27 and TRBJ2-3; 8 bases agree with TRBD2. Germline lookup yields CDR1 MNHEY and CDR2 SMNVEV (reference sequence). The length of the CDR3 is 18 residues. Trimming took 3 bases from V and 7 from J; bases not matched to a gene: 18. This CDR3 reads CASSLRGLVGEWGNTQYF. As DNA, the CDR3 is TGTGCCAGCAGTTTGAGGGGACTAGTTGGGGAATGGGGGAATACGCAGTATTTT.

V and J are TRBV30 and TRBJ2-1; unclear D gene. The V gene's germline CDR1 is GTSNPN and CDR2 SVGIG (reference sequence). V was cut by 0 bases and J by 4 bases, with 4 bases left in between. This CDR3 has 12 amino acids. The CDR3 sequence: CAWSVRYNEQFF. Here the CDR3 DNA reads TGTGCCTGGAGTGTGAGGTACAATGAGCAGTTCTTC.

This chain joins TRBV30 and TRBJ2-1, with TRBD2 identical over 7 bases. This CDR3 is built from 14 residues. Germline CDR1 and CDR2: GTSNPN and SVGIG (reference sequence). After removal of 2 bases from V and 4 bases from J, the junction contained 5 bases not matched to a gene. Here the CDR3 DNA reads TGTGCCTGGAGTCGGGGGGATAGGTACAATGAGCAGTTCTTC. Translated: CAWSRGDRYNEQFF. Complete variable domain (other parts from reference TRBV30 and TRBJ2-1): SQTIHQWPATLVQPVGSPLSLECTVEGTSNPNLYWYRQAAGRGLQLLFYSVGIGQISSEVPQNLSASRPQDRQFILSSKKLLLSDSGFYLCAWSRGDRYNEQFFGPGTRLTVL.

This chain joins TRBV7-3 and TRBJ2-3; 13 nucleotides align to TRBD2. V lost 4 bases, J lost 0 bases, and 7 bases stayed unmatched. Germline CDR1 SGHTA, CDR2 FQGTGA. The CDR3 is 18 amino acids. The CDR3 reads CASSSRLAGGLSTDTQYF. DNA for the CDR3: TGTGCCAGCAGCTCCCGACTAGCGGGGGGCCTGAGCACAGATACGCAGTATTTT.

The gene calls are TRBV16 and TRBJ2-1; the D is unclear. The CDR3 loop spans 14 amino acids. The V and J ends lost 6 bases and 3 bases respectively, with 12 bases between them. CDR1 is KGHSY, CDR2 FQNENV, per germline. CDR3 amino acids: CASSPIVSYNEQFF. The CDR3 bases are TGTGCCAGCAGTCCAATCGTCAGCTACAATGAGCAGTTCTTC.

The chain links TRBV19 to TRBJ1-5; D is possibly TRBD1 (6 bases). Germline-derived CDR1 and CDR2 are LNHDA and SQIVND (reference sequence). This CDR3 contains 12 residues. V lost 6 bases and J lost 6, with 9 bases in between. CDR3 sequence: CASRQGIQPQHF. The CDR3 DNA is TGTGCCAGTAGGCAGGGGATTCAGCCCCAGCATTTT.

The CDR3 spells CASSQDRAAFYGYTF. In DNA form, the CDR3 reads TGCGCCAGCAGCCAGGACAGGGCCGCGTTCTATGGCTACACCTTC. The V and J genes are TRBV5-1 and TRBJ1-2; 8 nucleotides match TRBD1. The CDR3 is made up of 15 amino acids. CDR1 is SGHRS, CDR2 YFSETQ, per germline. J lost 4 bases, V lost 4 bases, and 9 bases had no gene match.

V gene TRBV7-8 combines with J gene TRBJ2-5, with TRBD1 matching 8 bases. CDR1 is SGHVS and CDR2 is FQNEAQ in the germline V gene. The CDR3 runs 15 residues. Trimming cost V 2 bases and J 5 bases; bases outside gene matches: 7. The CDR3, as DNA: TGTGCCAGCAGCTTAATTGACAGGGGAGGTGAGACCCAGTACTTC. Protein: CASSLIDRGGETQYF.

This CDR3 is CASRMTGPNTEAFF. The DNA for the CDR3 is TGTGCCAGCCGAATGACAGGGCCCAACACTGAAGCTTTCTTT. This chain connects TRBV27 to TRBJ1-1; 7 bases map to TRBD1. With V trimmed by 8 bases and J by 2 bases, 8 bases remained unmatched. Germline CDR1 is MNHEY and CDR2 is SMNVEV (reference sequence). This CDR3 region has 14 residues.